Listed below are T cell receptor beta chains from one sample, sequenced in a study of blood T cell repertoires in COVID-19. Data came from immunoSEQ multiplex PCR; TCRdb stores just in-frame clones and leaves some out. The data show about 180,000 clones, with 80% to 90% seen just once and 8% to 10% held by the top ten. Source material: peripheral blood. The receptors stem from a man aged 50-60 years with active or convalescent COVID-19. Both conserved end residues are part of each CDR3. Fields, in order: V gene, clone size, J gene, D gene, CDR3 length, CDR3 DNA, CDR3 protein. The D gene is left open where the match is weak. Expanded clones are given a class, and other clones once, few, many or no size at all.

V: TRBV27; size: NA; J: TRBJ1-1; D: TRBD1; length: 15; DNA: TGTGCCAGCAGTTTAGGGACAGGAGTGAACACTGAAGCTTTCTTT; CDR3: CASSLGTGVNTEAFF
V: TRBV19; size: NA; J: TRBJ2-5; D: NA; length: 16; DNA: TGTGCCAGTAGTATAGACCTTCGGGTCACGCAAGAGACCCAGTACTTC; CDR3: CASSIDLRVTQETQYF
V: TRBV5-6; size: NA; J: TRBJ2-2; D: NA; length: 12; DNA: TGTGCCAGCAGCTTCAGGGCCCGGGAGCTGTTTTTT; CDR3: CASSFRARELFF
V: TRBV6-1; size: NA; J: TRBJ2-7; D: NA; length: 12; DNA: TGTGCCAGCAGTGTAGCGGAGTACGAGCAGTACTTC; CDR3: CASSVAEYEQYF
V: TRBV6-6; size: NA; J: TRBJ2-1; D: NA; length: 14; DNA: TGTGCCAGCAGTTACTCCTCAACTAGCAATGAGCAGTTCTTC; CDR3: CASSYSSTSNEQFF
V: TRBV20-1; size: NA; J: TRBJ1-5; D: NA; length: 12; DNA: TGCAGTGCGAGTGGCGGTTCGGGGCCCCAGCATTTT; CDR3: CSASGGSGPQHF
V: TRBV10-3; size: NA; J: TRBJ2-5; D: NA; length: 13; DNA: TGTGCCATCAGTGGAAGCGGCCTCGAGACCCAGTACTTC; CDR3: CAISGSGLETQYF
V: TRBV25-1; size: NA; J: TRBJ2-2; D: NA; length: 15; DNA: TGTGCCAGCAGTGATTTCGCCGGGGACACCGGGGAGCTGTTTTTT; CDR3: CASSDFAGDTGELFF
V: TRBV2; size: NA; J: TRBJ1-6; D: NA; length: 13; DNA: TGTGCCAGCCTGACACAGGTGAATTCACCCCTCCACTTT; CDR3: CASLTQVNSPLHF
V: TRBV29-1; size: NA; J: TRBJ2-5; D: TRBD1; length: 13; DNA: TGCAGCGTTCCGGGACAGGGGGAAGAGACCCAGTACTTC; CDR3: CSVPGQGEETQYF
V: TRBV6-2/TRBV6-3; size: NA; J: TRBJ2-5; D: NA; length: 14; DNA: TGTGCCAGCAGTTACCTACAGGGTCGCGAGACCCAGTACTTC; CDR3: CASSYLQGRETQYF
V: TRBV9; size: NA; J: TRBJ2-7; D: TRBD1; length: 15; DNA: TGTGCCAGCAGCGTAGGGGGACAGGTCTCCTACGAGCAGTACTTC; CDR3: CASSVGGQVSYEQYF
V: TRBV9; size: NA; J: TRBJ2-7; D: NA; length: 16; DNA: TGTGCCAGCAGCGTCCGGGGGGACATAAGCTCCTACGAGCAGTACTTC; CDR3: CASSVRGDISSYEQYF
V: TRBV7-9; size: NA; J: TRBJ1-2; D: TRBD1; length: 15; DNA: TGTGCCAGCAGCGCTGGGGGACAGATTAACTATGGCTACACCTTC; CDR3: CASSAGGQINYGYTF
V: TRBV5-1; size: NA; J: TRBJ1-2; D: TRBD1; length: 14; DNA: TGCGCCAGCAGCGAGACAGGGAATCGGTATGGCTACACCTTC; CDR3: CASSETGNRYGYTF
V: TRBV6-1; size: NA; J: TRBJ2-7; D: TRBD1; length: 17; DNA: TGTGCCAGCAGTGCCCAGGGGGCACCCACTAGCTCCTACGAGCAGTACTTC; CDR3: CASSAQGAPTSSYEQYF
V: TRBV3-1/TRBV3-2; size: NA; J: TRBJ2-1; D: NA; length: 13; DNA: TGTGCCAGCAGCCAAGGCCGAGACAATGAGCAGTTCTTC; CDR3: CASSQGRDNEQFF
V: TRBV28; size: NA; J: TRBJ1-6; D: NA; length: 12; DNA: TGTGCCAGCAGTCTAGTTAATTCACCCCTCCACTTT; CDR3: CASSLVNSPLHF
V: TRBV23-1; size: NA; J: TRBJ2-5; D: NA; length: 14; DNA: TGCGCCAGCAGTCAAGGGGCGCAGAAAGAGACCCAGTACTTC; CDR3: CASSQGAQKETQYF
V: TRBV12-5; size: NA; J: TRBJ2-5; D: NA; length: 14; DNA: TGTGCTAGTGGTGCGACACGGTACCAAGAGACCCAGTACTTC; CDR3: CASGATRYQETQYF
V: TRBV5-4; size: NA; J: TRBJ2-3; D: TRBD2; length: 16; DNA: TGTGCCAGCAGCTTGTCAGCGGGAGGCAGCTTAGGTACGCAGTATTTT; CDR3: CASSLSAGGSLGTQYF
V: TRBV29-1; size: NA; J: TRBJ2-7; D: NA; length: 12; DNA: TGCAGCGTTGAGCGGGCAGCCTACGAGCAGTACTTC; CDR3: CSVERAAYEQYF
V: TRBV28; size: NA; J: TRBJ2-2; D: TRBD2; length: 16; DNA: TGTGCCAGCAGTTCCGGGACTAGCGGGGGGACCGGGGAGCTGTTTTTT; CDR3: CASSSGTSGGTGELFF
V: TRBV6-2/TRBV6-3; size: once; J: TRBJ1-5; D: NA; length: 15; DNA: TGTGCCAGCAGCAGAGGGATAGCGGCCAATCAGCCCCAGCATTTT; CDR3: CASSRGIAANQPQHF
V: TRBV28; size: NA; J: TRBJ2-4; D: NA; length: 16; DNA: TGTGCCAGCAGTCCGACGACAGTCCCCACCAAAAACATTCAGTACTTC; CDR3: CASSPTTVPTKNIQYF
V: TRBV4-1; size: few; J: TRBJ2-1; D: TRBD2; length: 16; DNA: TGCGCCAGCAGCCAAGAGCAGCGGGGCTCCTACAATGAGCAGTTCTTC; CDR3: CASSQEQRGSYNEQFF
V: TRBV28; size: NA; J: TRBJ1-3; D: NA; length: 15; DNA: TGTGCCAGCAGTTTCTCTGGCAGGGCTGGAAACACCATATATTTT; CDR3: CASSFSGRAGNTIYF
V: TRBV11-2; size: NA; J: TRBJ1-6; D: TRBD1; length: 16; DNA: TGTGCCAGCAGCTTAGATGCGACAGGGTTTAATTCACCCCTCCACTTT; CDR3: CASSLDATGFNSPLHF
V: TRBV5-4; size: NA; J: TRBJ2-4; D: TRBD1; length: 15; DNA: TGTGCCAGCAGCTTGGGAGGACAGGGTTTGAACATTCAGTACTTC; CDR3: CASSLGGQGLNIQYF
V: TRBV5-1; size: NA; J: TRBJ1-2; D: TRBD1; length: 16; DNA: TGCGCCAGCAGCTTGGAACTGGGACAGGATCCCTATGGCTACACCTTC; CDR3: CASSLELGQDPYGYTF
V: TRBV4-3; size: NA; J: TRBJ1-2; D: NA; length: 12; DNA: TGCGCCAGCAGTCTAGACCGCTATGGCTACACCTTC; CDR3: CASSLDRYGYTF
V: TRBV28; size: NA; J: TRBJ2-1; D: TRBD2; length: 18; DNA: TGTGCCAGCATCTCGATTCGGACTAGCGGGGGCCCTTACAATGAGCAGTTCTTC; CDR3: CASISIRTSGGPYNEQFF
V: TRBV5-3; size: NA; J: TRBJ2-4; D: NA; length: 10; DNA: TGTGCCGTCGAGGCCCGGGGTCAGTACTTC; CDR3: CAVEARGQYF
V: TRBV2; size: NA; J: TRBJ1-2; D: NA; length: 17; DNA: TGTGCCAGCAGCGGGGGACGGAACGCTGTGTATGGGTATGGCTACACCTTC; CDR3: CASSGGRNAVYGYGYTF
V: TRBV7-3; size: NA; J: TRBJ1-2; D: NA; length: 13; DNA: TGTGCCAGCAGCCCAAAAACAGGGATTGGCTACACCTTC; CDR3: CASSPKTGIGYTF
V: TRBV4-2; size: few; J: TRBJ1-6; D: NA; length: 15; DNA: TGTGCCAGCAGCCAAGATCACCAGGGCGGTTCACCCCTCCACTTT; CDR3: CASSQDHQGGSPLHF
V: TRBV29-1; size: NA; J: TRBJ2-5; D: NA; length: 13; DNA: TGCAGCGTTGCCCTGAGTGGGCTTGAGACCCAGTACTTC; CDR3: CSVALSGLETQYF
V: TRBV5-1; size: NA; J: TRBJ2-7; D: NA; length: 14; DNA: TGCGCCAGCAGCTTGGTTGGAGGGAACTACGAGCAGTACTTC; CDR3: CASSLVGGNYEQYF
V: TRBV2; size: NA; J: TRBJ1-3; D: TRBD1; length: 16; DNA: TGTGCCAGCAGTCCAACTCTGACAGGGTCTGGAAACACCATATATTTT; CDR3: CASSPTLTGSGNTIYF
V: TRBV29-1; size: NA; J: TRBJ2-1; D: TRBD1; length: 12; DNA: TGCAGCGCGGACAGGAGCACATATGAGCAGTTCTTC; CDR3: CSADRSTYEQFF
V: TRBV6-5; size: NA; J: TRBJ2-3; D: TRBD2; length: 14; DNA: TGTGCCAGCAGTAACGGACTAGCTACAGATACGCAGTATTTT; CDR3: CASSNGLATDTQYF
V: TRBV18; size: NA; J: TRBJ2-2; D: NA; length: 12; DNA: TGTGCCAGCTCACCACCCGCCGGGGAGCTGTTTTTT; CDR3: CASSPPAGELFF
V: TRBV29-1; size: NA; J: TRBJ1-4; D: NA; length: 13; DNA: TGCACCGCCCGTGGGGGGGGGAATGAAAAACTGTTTTTT; CDR3: CTARGGGNEKLFF
V: TRBV5-4; size: NA; J: TRBJ2-7; D: TRBD2; length: 15; DNA: TGTGCCAGCAGCCCGAGGGGAGCGGGGACTTACGAGCAGTACTTC; CDR3: CASSPRGAGTYEQYF
V: TRBV2; size: NA; J: TRBJ1-3; D: NA; length: 16; DNA: TGTGCCAGCAGTGAAAACCAGGGCTTCTCTGGAAACACCATATATTTT; CDR3: CASSENQGFSGNTIYF
V: TRBV24-1; size: NA; J: TRBJ1-1; D: TRBD1; length: 13; DNA: TGTGCCACCAGTGACGGGACAGGGGTCGAGGCTTTCTTT; CDR3: CATSDGTGVEAFF
V: TRBV5-1; size: NA; J: TRBJ1-4; D: NA; length: 14; DNA: TGCGCCAGCAGGGGGGACACGGCTAATGAAAAACTGTTTTTT; CDR3: CASRGDTANEKLFF